Reported below is one T cell receptor beta chain. Its target is not known. Regarding time point: cycle 4 day 1 (C4D1), after less than 7 weeks of nivolumab. In every patient, relapse followed autologous stem cell transplantation, while exposure to brentuximab vedotin differed. Purification of CD4+ T cells from thawed PBMCs was achieved by magnetic negative selection. CDR1 and CDR2 (germline): SGHDT, YYEEEE. CDR3 length: 16 residues. Trimming cost V 1 base and J 0 bases, with 12 bases left between them. This entry comes from a study of PD-1 blockade in classical Hodgkin lymphoma. Findings of the study overall: Complete responders started with a diversity level that resembled newly diagnosed patients at baseline. Newly diagnosed patients were said to have less baseline TCR diversity than healthy donors did. Undefined causes, possibly disease activity or prior therapy, underlie the repertoire differences.

Using immunoSEQ multiplex PCR, the repertoire was profiled, and TCRdb retains in-frame clones only, with some absent. The table shows some 15,000 clones, with 78% occurring only once. This TCR derives from a human donor with classical Hodgkin lymphoma. J is TRBJ2-3 and V is TRBV5-6, with D perhaps matching TRBD1 (6 bases). The sequences come from CD4+ T cells from blood, collected before the fourth cycle of nivolumab. The CDR3 reads CASSLPGAASTDTQYF. CDR3 nucleotides: TGTGCCAGCAGCTTGCCAGGGGCCGCCAGCACAGATACGCAGTATTTT. Variable domain in full (rest from reference TRBV5-6 and TRBJ2-3): DAGVTQSPTHLIKTRGQQVTLRCSPKSGHDTVSWYQQALGQGPQFIFQYYEEEERQRGNFPDRFSGHQFPNYSSELNVNALLLGDSALYLCASSLPGAASTDTQYFGPGTRLTVL.